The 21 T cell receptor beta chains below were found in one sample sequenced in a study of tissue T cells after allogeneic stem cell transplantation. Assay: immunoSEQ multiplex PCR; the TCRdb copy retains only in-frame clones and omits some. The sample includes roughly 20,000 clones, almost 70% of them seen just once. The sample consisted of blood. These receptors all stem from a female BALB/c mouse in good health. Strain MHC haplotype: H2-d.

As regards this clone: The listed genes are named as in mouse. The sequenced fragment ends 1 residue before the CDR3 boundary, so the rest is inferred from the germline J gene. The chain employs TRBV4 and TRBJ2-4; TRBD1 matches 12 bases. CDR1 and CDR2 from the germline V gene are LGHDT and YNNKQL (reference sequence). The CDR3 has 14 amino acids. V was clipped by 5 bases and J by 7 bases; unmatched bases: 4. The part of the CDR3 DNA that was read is TGTGCCAGCAGCATCGGGACAGGGGGCGACACCTTGTAC. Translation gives CASSIGTGGDTLY. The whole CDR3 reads CASSIGTGGDTLYF.

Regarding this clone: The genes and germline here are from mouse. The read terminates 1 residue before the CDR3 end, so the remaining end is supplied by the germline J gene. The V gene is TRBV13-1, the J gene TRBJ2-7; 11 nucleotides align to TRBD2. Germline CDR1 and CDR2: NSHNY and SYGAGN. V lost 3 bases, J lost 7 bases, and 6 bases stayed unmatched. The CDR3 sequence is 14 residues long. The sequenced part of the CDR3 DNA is TGTGCCAGCAGTGGGACTGGGGGGCGCGGGGAACAGTAC. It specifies CASSGTGGRGEQY. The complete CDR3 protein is CASSGTGGRGEQYF.

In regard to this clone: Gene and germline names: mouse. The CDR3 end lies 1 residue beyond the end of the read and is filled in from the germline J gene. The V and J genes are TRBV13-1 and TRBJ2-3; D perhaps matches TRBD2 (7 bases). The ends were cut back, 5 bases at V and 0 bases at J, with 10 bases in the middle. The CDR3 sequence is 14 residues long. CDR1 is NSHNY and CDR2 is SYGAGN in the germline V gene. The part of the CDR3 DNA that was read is TGTGCCAGCAGAGGGGGGGGTAGTGCAGAAACGCTGTAT. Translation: CASRGGGSAETLY. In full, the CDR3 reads CASRGGGSAETLYF.

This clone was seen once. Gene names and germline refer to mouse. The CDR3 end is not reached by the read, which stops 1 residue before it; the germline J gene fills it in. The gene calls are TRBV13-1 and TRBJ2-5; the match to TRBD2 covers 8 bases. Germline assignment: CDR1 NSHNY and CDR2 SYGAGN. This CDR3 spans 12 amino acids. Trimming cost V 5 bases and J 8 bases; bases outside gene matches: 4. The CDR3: CASRDWEGTQYF. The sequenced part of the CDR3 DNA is TGTGCCAGCAGGGACTGGGAGGGCACCCAGTAC.

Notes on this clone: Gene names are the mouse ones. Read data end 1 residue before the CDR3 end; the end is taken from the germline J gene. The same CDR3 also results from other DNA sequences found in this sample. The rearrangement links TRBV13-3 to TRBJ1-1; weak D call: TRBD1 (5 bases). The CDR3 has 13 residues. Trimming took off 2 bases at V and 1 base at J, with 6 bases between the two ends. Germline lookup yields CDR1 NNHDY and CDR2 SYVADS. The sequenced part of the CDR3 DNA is TGTGCCAGCAGTGACGACAGAAACACAGAAGTCTTC. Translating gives CASSDDRNTEVF. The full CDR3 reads CASSDDRNTEVFF.

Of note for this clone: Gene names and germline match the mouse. The CDR3 is CASSAPGQNTEVFF. CDR3 DNA, as far as it was read: TGTGCCAGCAGTGCCCCGGGACAAAACACAGAAGTCTTC. The chain combines TRBV13-1 with TRBJ1-1, with D maybe TRBD1 (6 bases). Sequencing ends 1 residue short of the CDR3 end; the germline J gene provides the rest. Germline assignment: CDR1 NSHNY and CDR2 SYGAGN. Trimming left V 3 bases short and J 1 base short, with 10 bases between. This CDR3 region has 14 residues.

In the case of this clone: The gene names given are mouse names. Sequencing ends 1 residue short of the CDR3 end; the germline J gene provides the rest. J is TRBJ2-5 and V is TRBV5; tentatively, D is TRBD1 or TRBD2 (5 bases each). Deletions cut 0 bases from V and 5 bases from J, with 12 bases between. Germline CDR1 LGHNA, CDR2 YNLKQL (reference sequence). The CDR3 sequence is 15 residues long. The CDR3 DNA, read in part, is TGTGCCAGCAGCCAAGATGAAGGGGACGGAGACACCCAGTAC. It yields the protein CASSQDEGDGDTQY. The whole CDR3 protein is CASSQDEGDGDTQYF.

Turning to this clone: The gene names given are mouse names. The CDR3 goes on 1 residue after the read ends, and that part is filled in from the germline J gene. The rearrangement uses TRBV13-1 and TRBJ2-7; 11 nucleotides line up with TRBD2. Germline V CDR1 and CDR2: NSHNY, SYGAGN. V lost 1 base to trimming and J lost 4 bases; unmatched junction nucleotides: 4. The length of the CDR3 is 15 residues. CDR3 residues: CASSDSRTGGYEQYF. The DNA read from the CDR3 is TGTGCCAGCAGTGATTCCCGGACTGGGGGGTATGAACAGTAC.

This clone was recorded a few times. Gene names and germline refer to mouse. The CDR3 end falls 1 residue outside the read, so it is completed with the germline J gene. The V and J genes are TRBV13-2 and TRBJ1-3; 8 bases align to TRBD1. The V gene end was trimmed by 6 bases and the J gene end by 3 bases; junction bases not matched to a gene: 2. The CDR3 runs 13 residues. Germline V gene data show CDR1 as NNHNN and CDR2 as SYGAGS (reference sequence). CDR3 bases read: TGTGCCAGCGAGACAGGGGTTGGAAATACGCTCTAT. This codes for CASETGVGNTLY. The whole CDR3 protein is CASETGVGNTLYF.

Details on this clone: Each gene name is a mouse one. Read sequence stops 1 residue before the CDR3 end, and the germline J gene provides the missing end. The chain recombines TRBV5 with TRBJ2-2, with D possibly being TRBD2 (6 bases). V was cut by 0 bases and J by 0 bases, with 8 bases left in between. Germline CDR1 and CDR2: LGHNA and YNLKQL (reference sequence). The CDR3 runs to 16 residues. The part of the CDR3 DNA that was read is TGTGCCAGCAGCCAAGACAGGACTGCAAACACCGGGCAGCTCTAC. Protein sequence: CASSQDRTANTGQLY. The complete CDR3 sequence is CASSQDRTANTGQLYF.

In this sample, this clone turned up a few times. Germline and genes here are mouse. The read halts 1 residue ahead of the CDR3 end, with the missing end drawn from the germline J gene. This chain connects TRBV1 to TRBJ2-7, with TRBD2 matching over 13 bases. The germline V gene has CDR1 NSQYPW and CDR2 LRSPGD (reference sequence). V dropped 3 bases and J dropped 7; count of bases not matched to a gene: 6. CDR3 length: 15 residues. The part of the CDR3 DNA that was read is TGCACCTGCAGTGCCGGGGGACTGGGGGGGAGAGAACAGTAC. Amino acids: CTCSAGGLGGREQY. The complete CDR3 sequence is CTCSAGGLGGREQYF.

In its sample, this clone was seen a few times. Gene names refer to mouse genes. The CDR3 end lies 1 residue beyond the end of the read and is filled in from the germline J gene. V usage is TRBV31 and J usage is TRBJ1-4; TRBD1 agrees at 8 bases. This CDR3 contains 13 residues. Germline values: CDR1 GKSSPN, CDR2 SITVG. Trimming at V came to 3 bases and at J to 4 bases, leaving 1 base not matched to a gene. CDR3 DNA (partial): TGTGCCTGGAGCAGGGGGCACAACGAAAGATTATTT. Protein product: CAWSRGHNERLF. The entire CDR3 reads CAWSRGHNERLFF.

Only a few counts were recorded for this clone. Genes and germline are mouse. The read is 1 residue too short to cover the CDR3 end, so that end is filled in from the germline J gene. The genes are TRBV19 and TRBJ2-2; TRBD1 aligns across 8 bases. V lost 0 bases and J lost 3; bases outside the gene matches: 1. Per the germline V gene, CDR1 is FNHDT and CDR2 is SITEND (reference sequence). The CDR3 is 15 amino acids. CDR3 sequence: CASSIGGQDTGQLYF. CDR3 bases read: TGTGCCAGCAGTATAGGGGGACAGGACACCGGGCAGCTCTAC. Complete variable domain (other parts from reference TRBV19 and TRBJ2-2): GGIITQTPKFLIGQEGQKLTLKCQQNFNHDTMYWYRQDSGKGLRLIYYSITENDLQKGDLSEGYDASREKKSSFSLTVTSAQKNEMAVFLCASSIGGQDTGQLYFGEGSKLTVL.

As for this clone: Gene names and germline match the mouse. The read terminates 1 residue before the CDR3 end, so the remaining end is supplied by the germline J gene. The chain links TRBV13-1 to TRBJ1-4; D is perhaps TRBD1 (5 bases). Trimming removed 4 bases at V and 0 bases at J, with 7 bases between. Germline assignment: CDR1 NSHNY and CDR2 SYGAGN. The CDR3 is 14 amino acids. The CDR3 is CASSRQLSNERLFF. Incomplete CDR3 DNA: TGTGCCAGCAGTCGACAGCTTTCCAACGAAAGATTATTT.

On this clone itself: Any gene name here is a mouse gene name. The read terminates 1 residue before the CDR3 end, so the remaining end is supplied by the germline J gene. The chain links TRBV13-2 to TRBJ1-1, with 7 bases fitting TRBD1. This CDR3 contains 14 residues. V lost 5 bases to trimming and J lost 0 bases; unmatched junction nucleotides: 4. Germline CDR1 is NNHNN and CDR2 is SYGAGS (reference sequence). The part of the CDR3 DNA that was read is TGTGCCAGCGGCCAACAGGGGTCAAACACAGAAGTCTTC. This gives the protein CASGQQGSNTEVF. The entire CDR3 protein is CASGQQGSNTEVFF.

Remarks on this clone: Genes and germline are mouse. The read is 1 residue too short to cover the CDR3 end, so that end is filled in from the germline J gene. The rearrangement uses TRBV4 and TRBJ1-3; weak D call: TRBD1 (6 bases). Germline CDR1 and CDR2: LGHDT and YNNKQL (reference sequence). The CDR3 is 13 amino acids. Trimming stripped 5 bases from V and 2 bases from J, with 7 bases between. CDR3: CASSKGAGNTLYF. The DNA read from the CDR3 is TGTGCCAGCAGCAAGGGGGCTGGAAATACGCTCTAT.

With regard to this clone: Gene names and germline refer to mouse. CDR3 DNA (partial): TGTGCCAGCAGCCAAGAAGGTTCTGGAAATACGCTCTAT. As protein: CASSQEGSGNTLY. The entire CDR3 protein is CASSQEGSGNTLYF. The chain links TRBV2 to TRBJ1-3; D gene uncertain. The read comes to an end 1 residue before the CDR3 does, leaving the germline J gene to fill in the end. CDR3 length: 14 amino acids. Germline lookup yields CDR1 LGHNA and CDR2 YSYQKL. Trimming left V 0 bases short and J 0 bases short, with 3 bases between.

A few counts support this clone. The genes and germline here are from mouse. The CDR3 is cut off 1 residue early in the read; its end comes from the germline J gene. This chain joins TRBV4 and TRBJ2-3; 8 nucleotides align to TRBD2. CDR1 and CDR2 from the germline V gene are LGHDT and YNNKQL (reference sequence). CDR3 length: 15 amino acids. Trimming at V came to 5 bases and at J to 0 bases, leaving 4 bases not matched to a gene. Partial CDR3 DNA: TGTGCCAGCAGCCGACTGGGGACTAGTGCAGAAACGCTGTAT. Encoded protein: CASSRLGTSAETLY. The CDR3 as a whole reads CASSRLGTSAETLYF.

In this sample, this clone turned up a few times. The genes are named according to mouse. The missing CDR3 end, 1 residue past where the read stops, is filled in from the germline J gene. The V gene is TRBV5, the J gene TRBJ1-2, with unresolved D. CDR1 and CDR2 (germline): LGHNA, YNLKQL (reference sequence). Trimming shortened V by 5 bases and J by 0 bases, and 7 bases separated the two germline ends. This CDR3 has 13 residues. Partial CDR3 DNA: TGTGCCAGCAGCTCGACAACAAACTCCGACTACACC. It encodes CASSSTTNSDYT. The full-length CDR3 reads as CASSSTTNSDYTF.

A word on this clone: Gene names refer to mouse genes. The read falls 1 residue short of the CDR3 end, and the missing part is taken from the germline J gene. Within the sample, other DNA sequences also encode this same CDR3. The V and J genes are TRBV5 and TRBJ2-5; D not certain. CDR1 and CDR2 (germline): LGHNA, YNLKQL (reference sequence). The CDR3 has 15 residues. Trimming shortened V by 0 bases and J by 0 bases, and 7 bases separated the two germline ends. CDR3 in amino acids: CASSQDGSNQDTQYF. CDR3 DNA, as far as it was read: TGTGCCAGCAGCCAAGATGGGTCTAACCAAGACACCCAGTAC.

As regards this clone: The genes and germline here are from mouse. CDR3 loop: CATGGAAETLYF. The CDR3 bases that were read are TGTGCCACTGGGGGGGCGGCAGAAACGCTGTAT. V gene TRBV19 combines with J gene TRBJ2-3; 10 bases fit TRBD2. The missing CDR3 end, 1 residue past where the read stops, is filled in from the germline J gene. The CDR3 is made up of 12 amino acids. V lost 9 bases and J lost 3; bases outside the gene matches: 1. CDR1 FNHDT and CDR2 SITEND come from the germline V gene (reference sequence).